This T cell receptor (beta chain) was retrieved from a study of regulatory T cells in long-lasting Graves disease. Study conclusions and caveats: Persistent patients shared more public clonotypes (2,741) than newly diagnosed patients (roughly 960).

In this sample, this clonotype turned up a few times. The target antigen is unknown. Building of the TCR beta libraries involved iRepertoire HTBI primers and Arm-PCR of CDR3 regions. Original processing methods: Identification of gene segments yielded some 60 TRBV and around 13 TRBJ across samples. Via MiXCR, TCRdb re-called the multiplex PCR reads, giving one row per CDR3 protein. The authors' filters were not applied to this entry. Here the sample spans roughly 500,000 distinct CDR3 sequences, around 12% being singletons. Indicated time point: newly diagnosed GD, antithyroid drugs for less than 3 months. Extracted RNA from PBMCs served as the source of the TCR library. Investigators report Graves' disease was diagnosed under American Thyroid Association guidelines. Germline assignment: CDR1 SGHVS and CDR2 FQNEAQ. With 4 bases removed from V and 2 bases from J, the gap between germline ends came to 12 bases. The CDR3 covers 14 residues.

These data were also filed under a second study, of T cells in Graves' hyperthyroidism and ophthalmopathy. In that study: Researchers found most expanded thyroid clonotypes above 0.001 in blood as well.

The sample in question was peripheral blood mononuclear cells (PBMCs), obtained at new diagnosis, from a patient treated with antithyroid drugs. This TCR derives from a woman in her twenties or thirties with Graves disease. J is TRBJ2-7 and V is TRBV7-8, with D tentatively TRBD1 (6 bases). CDR3 DNA: TGTGCCAGCAGCTCAAACAGGGCCGCCTACGAGCAGTACTTC. Amino acid sequence: CASSSNRAAYEQYF.